This entry describes one T cell receptor beta chain. The record originates from a study of shared clonotypes between healthy human individuals. Per germline, CDR1 MNHEY and CDR2 SMNVEV (reference sequence). CDR3 length: 13 residues. Trimming stripped 5 bases from V and 1 base from J, with 9 bases between. Repertoires were generated with immunoSEQ multiplex PCR, while TCRdb's copy carries only in-frame clones and drops some. The data contain roughly 1,500,000 clones, 97% to 99% of them singletons. Sequenced sample: naive CD4+ T cells sorted from blood. Subset specified: CD45RA+ positively selected. The genes are TRBV27 and TRBJ2-7, with D unresolved. The source is a man aged 25 to 40 in good health. CDR3 residues: CASSLTFSYEQYF. CDR3 nucleotide sequence: TGTGCCAGCAGTCTTACCTTTTCCTACGAGCAGTACTTC.